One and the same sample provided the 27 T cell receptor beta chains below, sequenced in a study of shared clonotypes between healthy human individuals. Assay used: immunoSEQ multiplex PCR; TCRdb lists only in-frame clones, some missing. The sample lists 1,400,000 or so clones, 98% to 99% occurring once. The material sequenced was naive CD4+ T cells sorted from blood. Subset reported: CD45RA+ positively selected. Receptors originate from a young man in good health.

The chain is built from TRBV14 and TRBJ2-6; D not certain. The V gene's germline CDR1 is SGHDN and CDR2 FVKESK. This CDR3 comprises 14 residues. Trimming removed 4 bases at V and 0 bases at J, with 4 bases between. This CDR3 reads CASSLRSGANVLTF. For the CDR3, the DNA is TGTGCCAGCAGCCTGCGCTCTGGGGCCAACGTCCTGACTTTC.

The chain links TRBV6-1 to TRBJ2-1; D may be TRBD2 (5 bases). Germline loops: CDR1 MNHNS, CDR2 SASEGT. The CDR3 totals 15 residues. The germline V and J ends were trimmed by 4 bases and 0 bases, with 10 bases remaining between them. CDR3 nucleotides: TGTGCCAGCAGTGCCGGACTGAGCTCCTACAATGAGCAGTTCTTC. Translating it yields CASSAGLSSYNEQFF.

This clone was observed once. The CDR3 nucleotides are TGTGCCAGCAGAGGAACGGATTTGGCTTTCTTT. It yields the protein CASRGTDLAFF. V usage is TRBV27 and J usage is TRBJ1-1; no firm D call. Trimming took 6 bases from V and 11 from J, leaving 13 bases between them. The V gene's germline CDR1 is MNHEY and CDR2 SMNVEV (reference sequence). The CDR3 covers 11 residues.

The CDR3 reads CSTLRGQQETQYF. For the CDR3, the DNA is TGCAGCACGTTGCGGGGACAGCAAGAGACCCAGTACTTC. The chain has TRBV29-1 and TRBJ2-5; tentative D call: TRBD1 (7 bases). The CDR3 is 13 residues long. V was pared by 8 bases and J by 2 bases, with 15 bases between. CDR1 and CDR2 from the germline V gene are SQVTM and ANQGSEA.

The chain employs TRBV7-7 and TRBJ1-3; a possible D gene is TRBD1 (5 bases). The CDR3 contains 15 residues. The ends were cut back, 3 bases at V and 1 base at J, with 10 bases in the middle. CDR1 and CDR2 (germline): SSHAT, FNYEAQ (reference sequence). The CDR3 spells CASSFFRVSGNTIYF. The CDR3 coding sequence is TGTGCCAGCAGCTTCTTCAGGGTTTCTGGAAACACCATATATTTT.

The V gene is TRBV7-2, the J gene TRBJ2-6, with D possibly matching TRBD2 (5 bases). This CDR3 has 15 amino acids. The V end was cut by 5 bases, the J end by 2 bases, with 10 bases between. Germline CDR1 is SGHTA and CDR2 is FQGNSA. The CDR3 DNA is TGTGCCAGCAGCCGAGAGGGTACTGGGGCCAACGTCCTGACTTTC. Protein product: CASSREGTGANVLTF.

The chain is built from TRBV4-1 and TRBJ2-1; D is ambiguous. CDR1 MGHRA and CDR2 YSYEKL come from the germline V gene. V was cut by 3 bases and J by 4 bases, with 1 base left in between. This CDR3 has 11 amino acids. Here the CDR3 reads CASSQYNEQFF. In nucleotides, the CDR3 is TGCGCCAGCAGCCAGTACAATGAGCAGTTCTTC.

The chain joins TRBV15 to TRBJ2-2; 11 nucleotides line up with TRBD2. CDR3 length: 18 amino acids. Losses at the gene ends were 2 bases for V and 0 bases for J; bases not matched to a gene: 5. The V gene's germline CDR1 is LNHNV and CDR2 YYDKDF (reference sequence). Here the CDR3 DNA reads TGTGCCACCAGCAGAAGCAGACTAGCGGGGTCGAACACCGGGGAGCTGTTTTTT. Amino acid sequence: CATSRSRLAGSNTGELFF.

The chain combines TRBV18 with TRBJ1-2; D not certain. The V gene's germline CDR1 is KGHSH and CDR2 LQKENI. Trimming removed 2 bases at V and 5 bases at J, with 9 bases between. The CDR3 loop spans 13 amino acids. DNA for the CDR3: TGTGCCAGCTCACCAACCAGAGAGTATGGCTACACCTTC. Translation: CASSPTREYGYTF.

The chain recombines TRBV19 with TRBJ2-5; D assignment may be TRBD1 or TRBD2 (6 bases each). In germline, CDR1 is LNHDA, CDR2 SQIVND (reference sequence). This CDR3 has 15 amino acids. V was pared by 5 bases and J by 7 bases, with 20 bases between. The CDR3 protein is CASSYSTGAAGTQYF. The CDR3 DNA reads TGTGCCAGTAGTTATAGTACGGGGGCTGCGGGGACCCAGTACTTC.

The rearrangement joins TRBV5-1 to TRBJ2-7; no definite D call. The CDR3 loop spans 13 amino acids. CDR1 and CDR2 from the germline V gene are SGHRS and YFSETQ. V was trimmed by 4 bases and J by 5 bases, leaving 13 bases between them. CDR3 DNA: TGCGCCAGCAGCCCCGGACGCTCTGACGAGCAGTACTTC. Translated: CASSPGRSDEQYF.

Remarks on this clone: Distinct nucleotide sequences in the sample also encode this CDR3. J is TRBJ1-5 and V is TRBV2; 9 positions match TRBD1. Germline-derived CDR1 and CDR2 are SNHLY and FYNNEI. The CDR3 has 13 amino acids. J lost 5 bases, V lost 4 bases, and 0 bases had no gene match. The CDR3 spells CASSGQGDQPQHF. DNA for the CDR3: TGTGCCAGCAGTGGACAGGGGGATCAGCCCCAGCATTTT.

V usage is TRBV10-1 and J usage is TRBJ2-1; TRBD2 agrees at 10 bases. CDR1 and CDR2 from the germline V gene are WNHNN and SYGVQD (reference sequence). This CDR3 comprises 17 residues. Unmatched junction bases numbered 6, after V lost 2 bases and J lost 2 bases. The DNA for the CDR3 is TGCGCCAGCAGTGAGGCTAGCGGGAGTCTGCCCTACAATGAGCAGTTCTTC. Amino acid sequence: CASSEASGSLPYNEQFF.

CDR3 sequence (DNA): TGTGCCAGCTCACTGATCGCCGGCTATACTCGGGACGAGGGGTTCTATGGCTACACCTTC. It encodes CASSLIAGYTRDEGFYGYTF. This chain links TRBV18 with TRBJ1-2; D might be TRBD1 (5 bases). This CDR3 comprises 20 residues. The germline V gene has CDR1 KGHSH and CDR2 LQKENI. V was cut by 4 bases and J by 4 bases, with 31 bases left in between.

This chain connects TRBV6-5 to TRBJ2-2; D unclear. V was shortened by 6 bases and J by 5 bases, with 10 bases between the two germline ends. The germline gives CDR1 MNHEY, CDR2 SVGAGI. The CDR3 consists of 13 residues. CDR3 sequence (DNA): TGTGCCAGCAGCAGAAGTGGAACCGGGGAGCTGTTTTTT. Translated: CASSRSGTGELFF.

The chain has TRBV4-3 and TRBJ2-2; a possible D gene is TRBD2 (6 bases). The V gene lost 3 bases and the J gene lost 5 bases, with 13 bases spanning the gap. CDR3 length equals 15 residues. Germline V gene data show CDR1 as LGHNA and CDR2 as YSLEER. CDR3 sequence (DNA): TGCGCCAGCAGCCATCCGGGACTTGGAACCGGGGAGCTGTTTTTT. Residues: CASSHPGLGTGELFF.

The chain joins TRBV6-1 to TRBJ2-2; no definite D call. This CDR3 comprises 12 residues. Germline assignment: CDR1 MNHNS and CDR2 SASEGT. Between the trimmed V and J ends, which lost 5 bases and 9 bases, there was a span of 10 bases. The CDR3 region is CASSTSFRELFF. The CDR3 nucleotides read TGTGCCAGCAGTACTTCCTTTAGGGAGCTGTTTTTT.

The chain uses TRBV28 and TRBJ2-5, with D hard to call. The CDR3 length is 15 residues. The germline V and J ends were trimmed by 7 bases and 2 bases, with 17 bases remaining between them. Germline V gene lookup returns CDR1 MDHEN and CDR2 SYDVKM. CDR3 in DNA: TGTGCCAGCACCGTATCCCCGAGCGTTCAAGAGACCCAGTACTTC. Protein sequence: CASTVSPSVQETQYF.

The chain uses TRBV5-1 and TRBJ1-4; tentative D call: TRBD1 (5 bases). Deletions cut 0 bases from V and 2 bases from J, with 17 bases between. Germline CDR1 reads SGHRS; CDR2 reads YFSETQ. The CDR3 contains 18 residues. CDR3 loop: CASSLGGNQGRTNEKLFF. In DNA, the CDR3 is TGCGCCAGCAGCTTGGGAGGAAATCAGGGAAGGACTAATGAAAAACTGTTTTTT.

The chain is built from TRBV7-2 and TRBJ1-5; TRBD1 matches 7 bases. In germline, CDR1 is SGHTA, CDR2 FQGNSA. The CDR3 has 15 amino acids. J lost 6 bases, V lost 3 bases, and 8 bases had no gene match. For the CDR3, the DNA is TGTGCCAGCAGCTTGTATTTGAAGGGGGCTCAGCCCCAGCATTTT. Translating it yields CASSLYLKGAQPQHF.

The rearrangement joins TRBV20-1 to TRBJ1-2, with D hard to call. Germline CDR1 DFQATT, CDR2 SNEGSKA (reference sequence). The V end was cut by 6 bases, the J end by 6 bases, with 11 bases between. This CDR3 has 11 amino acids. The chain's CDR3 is CSAIAQNGYTF. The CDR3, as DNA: TGCAGTGCGATCGCACAGAATGGCTACACCTTC.

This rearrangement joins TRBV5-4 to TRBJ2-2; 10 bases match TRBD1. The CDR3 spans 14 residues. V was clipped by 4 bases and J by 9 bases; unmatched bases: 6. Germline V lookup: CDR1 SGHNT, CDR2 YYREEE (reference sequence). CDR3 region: CASSGQGGGRELFF. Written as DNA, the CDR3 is TGTGCCAGCAGCGGACAGGGGGGCGGACGGGAGCTGTTTTTT.

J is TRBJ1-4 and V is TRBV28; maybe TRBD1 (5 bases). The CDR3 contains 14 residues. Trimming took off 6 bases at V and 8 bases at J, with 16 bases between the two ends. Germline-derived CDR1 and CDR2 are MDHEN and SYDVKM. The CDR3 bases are TGTGCCAGCAGCTCCCCACTTGGGGGGGAAAAACTGTTTTTT. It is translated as CASSSPLGGEKLFF.

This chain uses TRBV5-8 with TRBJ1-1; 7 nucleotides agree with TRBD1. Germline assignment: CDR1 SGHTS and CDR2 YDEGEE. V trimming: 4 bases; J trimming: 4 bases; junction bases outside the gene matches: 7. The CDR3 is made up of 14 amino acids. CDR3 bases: TGTGCCAGCAGCACCAGGGGGTTGGGCACTGAAGCTTTCTTT. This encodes CASSTRGLGTEAFF.

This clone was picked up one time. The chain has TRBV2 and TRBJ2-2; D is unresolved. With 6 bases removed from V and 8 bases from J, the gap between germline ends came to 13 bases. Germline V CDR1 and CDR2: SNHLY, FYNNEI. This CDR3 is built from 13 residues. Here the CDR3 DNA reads TGTGCCAGCAGCTTACAGAGGTCTGGGGAGCTGTTTTTT. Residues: CASSLQRSGELFF.

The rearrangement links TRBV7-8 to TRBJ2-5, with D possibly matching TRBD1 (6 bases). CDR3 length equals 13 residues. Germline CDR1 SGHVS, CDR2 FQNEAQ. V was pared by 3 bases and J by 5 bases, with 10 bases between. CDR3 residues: CASSFAGAETQYF. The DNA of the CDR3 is TGTGCCAGCAGCTTTGCAGGGGCTGAGACCCAGTACTTC. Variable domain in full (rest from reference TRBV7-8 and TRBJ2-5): GAGVSQSPRYKVAKRGQDVALRCDPISGHVSLFWYQQALGQGPEFLTYFQNEAQLDKSGLPSDRFFAERPEGSVSTLKIQRTQQEDSAVYLCASSFAGAETQYFGPGTRLLVL.

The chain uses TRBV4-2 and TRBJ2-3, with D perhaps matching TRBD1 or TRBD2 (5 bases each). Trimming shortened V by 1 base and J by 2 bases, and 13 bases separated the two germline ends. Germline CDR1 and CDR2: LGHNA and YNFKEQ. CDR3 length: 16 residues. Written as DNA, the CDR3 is TGTGCCAGCAGCCAAGTTGCAGGGAGAGACACAGATACGCAGTATTTT. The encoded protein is CASSQVAGRDTDTQYF.